These T cell receptor beta chains were read from a single sample in a study of blood T cell repertoires in COVID-19. TCRdb keeps only in-frame clones here, not all; method: immunoSEQ multiplex PCR. This table has about 190,000 clones, around 79% appearing once. Sequenced: peripheral blood. The receptors shown here come from a man aged 50-60 years who had recovered from COVID-19. The CDR3 runs from the conserved cysteine through the conserved F or W. The D gene is left open where the match is weak. A row's size may be missing; if present it is once, few, many or a size class.

j_call d_call clone_size v_call cdr3_nt cdr3_aa
TRBJ1-4 . many TRBV28 TGTGCCAGCAGTCCAGAGGGACACCGGGCGTGGGCTAATGAAAAACTGTTTTTT CASSPEGHRAWANEKLFF
TRBJ1-2 . few TRBV14 TGTGCCAGCAGCCAAGGAAGGGGTGGATATGGCTACACCTTC CASSQGRGGYGYTF
TRBJ1-2 . few TRBV7-8 TGTGCCAGCAGCCGCTCGGGAGGGACTAACTATGGCTACACCTTC CASSRSGGTNYGYTF
TRBJ2-7 TRBD2 . TRBV5-1 TGCGCCAGCAGCTCGCGGGAGGTGAGGTTCTACGAGCAGTACTTC CASSSREVRFYEQYF
TRBJ2-7 . . TRBV4-1 TGCGCCAGCAGCCAAGACCCCGTACAGGGAGCCTACGAGCAGTACTTC CASSQDPVQGAYEQYF
TRBJ2-2 TRBD2 . TRBV27 TGTGCCAGCGGTGGGACTAGCGTAGGGACCGGGGAGCTGTTTTTT CASGGTSVGTGELFF
TRBJ2-2 TRBD2 . TRBV6-5 TGTGCCAGCAGTCAAACTAGCGGGAACACCGGGGAGCTGTTTTTT CASSQTSGNTGELFF
TRBJ2-1 . few TRBV13 TGTGCCAGCAGCGGAAATCCCCATGAAAGGGGAATGGGCAATGAGCAGTTCTTC CASSGNPHERGMGNEQFF
TRBJ2-3 . . TRBV2 TGTGCCAGCAGTGAGATAGTCAGCACAGATACGCAGTATTTT CASSEIVSTDTQYF
TRBJ1-1 . . TRBV27 TGTGCCAGCAGGACCCAGCGGAGAGGTACTGAAGCTTTCTTT CASRTQRRGTEAFF
TRBJ2-3 . . TRBV3-1/TRBV3-2 TGTGCCAGCAGCCAGGAGCGAGGCACAGATACGCAGTATTTT CASSQERGTDTQYF
TRBJ1-4 . once TRBV9 TGTGCCAGCAGCGTAGCGGGTGAAAAACTGTTTTTT CASSVAGEKLFF
TRBJ1-5 . . TRBV10-3 TGTGCCATCAGTGCCACAACAGTCAATCAGCCCCAGCATTTT CAISATTVNQPQHF
TRBJ2-5 . . TRBV5-6 TGTGCCAGCAGCTCGACTAGGCGGGCGAAAGAGACCCAGTACTTC CASSSTRRAKETQYF
TRBJ1-1 TRBD1 . TRBV19 TGTGCCAGTAGACTCAGGGGGCTGAACACTGAAGCTTTCTTT CASRLRGLNTEAFF
TRBJ2-7 TRBD1 few TRBV28 TGTGCCAGCAGGCGGGACAGGGGGCCCTACGAGCAGTACTTC CASRRDRGPYEQYF
TRBJ2-1 TRBD2 . TRBV7-6 TGTGCCAGCAGCTTAAGTTTCCTAAACCTAGCGGGAGGCCTAACCTACAATGAGCAGTTCTTC CASSLSFLNLAGGLTYNEQFF
TRBJ2-7 TRBD1 . TRBV18 TGTGCCAGCTCACACGCTAACAGGGGCGGCGAGCAGTACTTC CASSHANRGGEQYF
TRBJ2-1 TRBD1 . TRBV7-2 TGTGCCAGCAGCCAGGGACAGCCCCCCTACAATGAGCAGTTCTTC CASSQGQPPYNEQFF
TRBJ1-1 . . TRBV28 TGTGCCAGCAGTTTATCCAGGGCGGGGACTGAAGCTTTCTTT CASSLSRAGTEAFF
TRBJ2-1 . . TRBV11-2 TGTGCCAGCAGCTTAGATGATGCGGAGGGAGATGAGCAGTTCTTC CASSLDDAEGDEQFF
TRBJ2-7 . . TRBV6-2/TRBV6-3 TGTGCCAGCAGTTACTCGAGGACTACCCCTAACTTC CASSYSRTTPNF
TRBJ1-5 . . TRBV7-2 TGTGCCAGCAGTAACGGGGGGGATAATCAGCCCCAGCATTTT CASSNGGDNQPQHF
TRBJ2-7 . . TRBV27 TGTGCCAGCAGTTTATCCGGGGTTGGTTTAGAGCAGTACTTC CASSLSGVGLEQYF
TRBJ2-1 TRBD2 . TRBV11-1 TGTGCCAGCAGCTTCGCCGGGACTAACGGTGAGCAGTTCTTC CASSFAGTNGEQFF
TRBJ1-4 TRBD1 . TRBV2 TGTGCCAGCAGTGAACGGGGACAGACTAATGAAAAACTGTTTTTT CASSERGQTNEKLFF
TRBJ1-4 . . TRBV5-1 TGCGCCAGCAGCTTGGATCGGGGTCTCGCTAATGAAAAACTGTTTTTT CASSLDRGLANEKLFF
TRBJ1-5 TRBD1 . TRBV7-9 TGTGCCAGCAGCTTGGATCAGACAGGGGGCTCTCAGCCCCAGCATTTT CASSLDQTGGSQPQHF
TRBJ2-7 . few TRBV7-9 TGTGCCAGCAGCTTAGGTGGGACTCAGAGCTCCTACGAGCAGTACTTC CASSLGGTQSSYEQYF
TRBJ2-5 . . TRBV19 TGTGCCAGTAGTATAGTTCAAGTGGCAGGACAAGAGACCCAGTACTTC CASSIVQVAGQETQYF
TRBJ2-2 TRBD2 . TRBV5-1 TGCGCCAGCAGCCTGCCCGGGGGTAGTAGCGGGAATCCCCTGAGGACCGGGGAGCTGTTTTTT CASSLPGGSSGNPLRTGELFF
TRBJ2-6 TRBD2 . TRBV6-2/TRBV6-3 TGTGCCAGCAGTCTTATGCCATTTAGCGGGAGTTCCGGGGCCAACGTCCTGACTTTC CASSLMPFSGSSGANVLTF
TRBJ2-3 TRBD1 . TRBV25-1 TGTGCCAGCAGTTCACCGGACAGGGCCACAGATACGCAGTATTTT CASSSPDRATDTQYF
TRBJ1-2 . . TRBV4-2 TGTGCCAGCAGCCAAGCCCCATATGGCTACACCTTC CASSQAPYGYTF
TRBJ1-1 . . TRBV20-1 TGCAGTGCCCCGGTGGGGAGATCTTTCTTT CSAPVGRSFF
TRBJ2-7 . . TRBV2 TGTGCCAGCAGCGGCGACAGATACGAGCAGTACTTC CASSGDRYEQYF
TRBJ2-3 TRBD2 . TRBV24-1 TGTGCCACCAGTGATGGGACTAGCGGAAGCACAGATACGCAGTATTTT CATSDGTSGSTDTQYF